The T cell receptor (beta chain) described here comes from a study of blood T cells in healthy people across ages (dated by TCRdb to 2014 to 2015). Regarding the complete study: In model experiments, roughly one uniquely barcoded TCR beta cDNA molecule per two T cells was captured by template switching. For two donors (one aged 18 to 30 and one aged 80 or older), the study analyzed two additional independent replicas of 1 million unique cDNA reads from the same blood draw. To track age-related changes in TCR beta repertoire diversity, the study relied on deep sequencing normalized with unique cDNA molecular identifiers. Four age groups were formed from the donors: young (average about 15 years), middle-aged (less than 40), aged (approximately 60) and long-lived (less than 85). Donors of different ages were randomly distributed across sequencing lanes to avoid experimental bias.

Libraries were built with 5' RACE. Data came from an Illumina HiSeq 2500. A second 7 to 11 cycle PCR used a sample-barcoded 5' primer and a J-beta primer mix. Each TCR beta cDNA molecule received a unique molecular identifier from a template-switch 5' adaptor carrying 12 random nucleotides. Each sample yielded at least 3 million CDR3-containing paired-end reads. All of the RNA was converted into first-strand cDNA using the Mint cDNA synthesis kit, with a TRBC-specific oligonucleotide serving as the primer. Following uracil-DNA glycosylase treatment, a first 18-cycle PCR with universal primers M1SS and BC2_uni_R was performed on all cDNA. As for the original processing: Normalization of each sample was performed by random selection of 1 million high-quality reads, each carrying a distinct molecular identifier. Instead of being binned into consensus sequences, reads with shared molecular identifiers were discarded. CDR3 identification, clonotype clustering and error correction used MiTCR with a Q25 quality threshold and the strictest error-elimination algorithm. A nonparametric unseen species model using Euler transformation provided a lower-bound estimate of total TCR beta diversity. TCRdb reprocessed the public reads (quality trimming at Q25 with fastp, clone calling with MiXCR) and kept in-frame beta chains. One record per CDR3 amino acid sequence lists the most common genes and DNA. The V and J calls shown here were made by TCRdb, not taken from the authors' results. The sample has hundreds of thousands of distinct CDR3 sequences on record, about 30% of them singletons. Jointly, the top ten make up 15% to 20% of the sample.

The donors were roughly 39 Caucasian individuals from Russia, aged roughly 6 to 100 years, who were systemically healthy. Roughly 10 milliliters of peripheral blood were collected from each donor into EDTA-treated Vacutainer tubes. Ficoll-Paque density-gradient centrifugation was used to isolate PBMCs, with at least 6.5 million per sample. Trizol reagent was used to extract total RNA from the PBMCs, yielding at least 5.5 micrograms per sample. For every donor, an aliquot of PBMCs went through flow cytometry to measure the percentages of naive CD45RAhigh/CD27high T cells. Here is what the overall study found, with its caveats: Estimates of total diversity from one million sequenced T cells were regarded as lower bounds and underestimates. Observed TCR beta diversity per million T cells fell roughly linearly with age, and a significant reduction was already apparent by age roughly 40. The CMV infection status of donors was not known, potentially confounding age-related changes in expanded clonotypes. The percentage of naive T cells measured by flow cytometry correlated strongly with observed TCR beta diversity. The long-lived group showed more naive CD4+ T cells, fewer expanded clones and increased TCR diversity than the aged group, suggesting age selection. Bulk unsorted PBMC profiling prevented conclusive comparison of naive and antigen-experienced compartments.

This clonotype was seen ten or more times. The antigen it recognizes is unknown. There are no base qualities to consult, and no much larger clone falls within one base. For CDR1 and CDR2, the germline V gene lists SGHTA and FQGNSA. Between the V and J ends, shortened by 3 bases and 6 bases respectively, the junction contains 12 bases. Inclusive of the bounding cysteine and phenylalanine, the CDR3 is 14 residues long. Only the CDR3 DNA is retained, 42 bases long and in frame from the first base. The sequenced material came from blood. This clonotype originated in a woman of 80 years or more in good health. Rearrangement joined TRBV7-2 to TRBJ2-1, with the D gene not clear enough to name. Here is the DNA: TGTGCCAGCAGCTTCGGCGCCGCCTTCAATGAGCAGTTCTTC. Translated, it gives CASSFGAAFNEQFF.